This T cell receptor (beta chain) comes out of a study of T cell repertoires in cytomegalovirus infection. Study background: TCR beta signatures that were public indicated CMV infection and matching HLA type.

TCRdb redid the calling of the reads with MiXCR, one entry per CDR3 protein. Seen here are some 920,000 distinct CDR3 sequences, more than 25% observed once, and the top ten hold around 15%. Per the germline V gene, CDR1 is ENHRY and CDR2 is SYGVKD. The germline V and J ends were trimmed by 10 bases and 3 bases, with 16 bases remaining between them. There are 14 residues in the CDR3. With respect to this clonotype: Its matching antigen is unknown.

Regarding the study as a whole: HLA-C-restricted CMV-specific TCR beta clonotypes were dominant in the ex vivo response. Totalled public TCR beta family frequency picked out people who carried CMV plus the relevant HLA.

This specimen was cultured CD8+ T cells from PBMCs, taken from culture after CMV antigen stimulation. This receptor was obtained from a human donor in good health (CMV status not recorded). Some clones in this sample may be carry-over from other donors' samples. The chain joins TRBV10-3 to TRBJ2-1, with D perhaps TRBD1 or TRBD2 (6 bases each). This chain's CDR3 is CATGWGADYNEQFF. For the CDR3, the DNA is TGTGCCACGGGCTGGGGGGCCGACTACAATGAGCAGTTCTTC.